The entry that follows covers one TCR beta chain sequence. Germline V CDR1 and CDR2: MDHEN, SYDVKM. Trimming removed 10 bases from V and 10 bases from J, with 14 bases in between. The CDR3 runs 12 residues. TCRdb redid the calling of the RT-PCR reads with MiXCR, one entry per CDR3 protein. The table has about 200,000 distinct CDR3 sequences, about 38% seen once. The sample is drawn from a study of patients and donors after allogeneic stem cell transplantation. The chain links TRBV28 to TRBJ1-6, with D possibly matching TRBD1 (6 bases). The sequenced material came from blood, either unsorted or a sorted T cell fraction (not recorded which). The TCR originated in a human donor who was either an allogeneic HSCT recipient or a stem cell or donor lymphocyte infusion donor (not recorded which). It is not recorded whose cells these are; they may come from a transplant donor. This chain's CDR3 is CATTGLESPLHF. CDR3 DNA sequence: TGTGCCACCACAGGGTTAGAATCACCCCTCCACTTT.